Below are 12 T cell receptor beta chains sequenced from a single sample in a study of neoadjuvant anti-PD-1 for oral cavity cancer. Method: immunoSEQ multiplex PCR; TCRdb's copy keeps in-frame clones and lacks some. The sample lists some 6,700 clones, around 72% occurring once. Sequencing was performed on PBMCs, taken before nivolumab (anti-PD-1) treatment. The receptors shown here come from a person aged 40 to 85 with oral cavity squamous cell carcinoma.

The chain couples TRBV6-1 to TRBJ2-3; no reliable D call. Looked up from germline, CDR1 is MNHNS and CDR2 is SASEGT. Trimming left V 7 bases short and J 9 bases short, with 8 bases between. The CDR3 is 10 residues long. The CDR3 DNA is TGTGCCAGCATAGCTGACACGCAGTATTTT. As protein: CASIADTQYF.

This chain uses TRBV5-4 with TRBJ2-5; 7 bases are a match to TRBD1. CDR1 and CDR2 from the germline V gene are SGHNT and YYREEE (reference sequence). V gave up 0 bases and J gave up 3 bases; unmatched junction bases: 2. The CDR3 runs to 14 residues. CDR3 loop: CASSLAGQEETQYF. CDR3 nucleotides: TGTGCCAGCAGCTTGGCCGGACAGGAAGAGACCCAGTACTTC.

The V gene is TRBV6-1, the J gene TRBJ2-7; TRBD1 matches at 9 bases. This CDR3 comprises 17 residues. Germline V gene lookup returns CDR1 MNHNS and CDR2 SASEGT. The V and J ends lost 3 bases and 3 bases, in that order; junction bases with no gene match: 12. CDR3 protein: CASSELRGQGSRYEQYF. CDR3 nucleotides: TGTGCCAGCAGTGAGTTACGCGGACAGGGGTCTCGCTACGAGCAGTACTTC.

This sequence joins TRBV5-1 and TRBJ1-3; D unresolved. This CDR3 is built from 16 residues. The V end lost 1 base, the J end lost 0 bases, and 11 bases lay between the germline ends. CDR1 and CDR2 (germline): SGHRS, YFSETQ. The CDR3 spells CASSLRTGSSGNTIYF. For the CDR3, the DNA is TGCGCCAGCAGCTTGAGGACTGGGAGCTCTGGAAACACCATATATTTT.

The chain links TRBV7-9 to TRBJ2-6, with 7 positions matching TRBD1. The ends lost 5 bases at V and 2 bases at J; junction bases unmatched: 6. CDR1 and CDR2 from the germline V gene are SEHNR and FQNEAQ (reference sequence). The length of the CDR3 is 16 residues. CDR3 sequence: CASSRNTGAGANVLTF. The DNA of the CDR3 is TGTGCCAGCAGCCGGAATACAGGGGCTGGGGCCAACGTCCTGACTTTC.

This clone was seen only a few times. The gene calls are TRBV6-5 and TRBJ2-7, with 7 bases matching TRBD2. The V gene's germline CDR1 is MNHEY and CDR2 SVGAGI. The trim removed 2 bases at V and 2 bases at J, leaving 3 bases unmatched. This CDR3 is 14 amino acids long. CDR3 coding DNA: TGTGCCAGCAGTTACGACAGCGGGGCCTACGAGCAGTACTTC. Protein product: CASSYDSGAYEQYF.

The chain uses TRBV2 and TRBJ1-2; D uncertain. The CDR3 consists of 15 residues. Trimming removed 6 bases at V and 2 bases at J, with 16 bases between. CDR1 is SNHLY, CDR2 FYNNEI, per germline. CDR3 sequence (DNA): TGTGCCAGCAGCGCGAGAAGCCACCTGAACTATGGCTACACCTTC. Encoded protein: CASSARSHLNYGYTF.

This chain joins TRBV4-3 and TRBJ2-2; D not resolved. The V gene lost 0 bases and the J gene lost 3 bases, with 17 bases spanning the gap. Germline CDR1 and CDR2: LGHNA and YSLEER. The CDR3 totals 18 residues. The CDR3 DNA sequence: TGCGCCAGCAGCCAAGAATGGTGGCTCGTAAGGGACACCGGGGAGCTGTTTTTT. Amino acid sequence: CASSQEWWLVRDTGELFF.

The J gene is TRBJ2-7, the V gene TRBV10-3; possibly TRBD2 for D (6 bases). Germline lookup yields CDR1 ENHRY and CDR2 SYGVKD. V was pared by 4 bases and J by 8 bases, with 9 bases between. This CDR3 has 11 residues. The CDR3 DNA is TGTGCCATCAGTGGCGGGGATAAGCAGTACTTC. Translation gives CAISGGDKQYF.

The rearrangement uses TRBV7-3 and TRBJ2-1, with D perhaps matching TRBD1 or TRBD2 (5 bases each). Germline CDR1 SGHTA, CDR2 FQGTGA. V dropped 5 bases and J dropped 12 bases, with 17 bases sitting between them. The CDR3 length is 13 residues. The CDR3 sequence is CASSPGTALRQFF. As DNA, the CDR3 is TGTGCCAGCAGCCCTGGGACCGCCTTACGGCAGTTCTTC.

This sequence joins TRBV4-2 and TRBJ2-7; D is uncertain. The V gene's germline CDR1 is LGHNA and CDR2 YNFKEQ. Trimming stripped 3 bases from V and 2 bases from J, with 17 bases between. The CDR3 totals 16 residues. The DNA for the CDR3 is TGTGCCAGCAGCCACCCTCTTTTAGGGAAGACCTACGAGCAGTACTTC. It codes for CASSHPLLGKTYEQYF.

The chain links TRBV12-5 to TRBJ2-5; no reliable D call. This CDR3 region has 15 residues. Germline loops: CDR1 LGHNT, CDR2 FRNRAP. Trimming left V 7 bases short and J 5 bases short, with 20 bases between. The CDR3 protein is CASAVPGPGAETQYF. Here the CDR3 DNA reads TGTGCTAGTGCAGTGCCCGGCCCGGGCGCGGAGACCCAGTACTTC.